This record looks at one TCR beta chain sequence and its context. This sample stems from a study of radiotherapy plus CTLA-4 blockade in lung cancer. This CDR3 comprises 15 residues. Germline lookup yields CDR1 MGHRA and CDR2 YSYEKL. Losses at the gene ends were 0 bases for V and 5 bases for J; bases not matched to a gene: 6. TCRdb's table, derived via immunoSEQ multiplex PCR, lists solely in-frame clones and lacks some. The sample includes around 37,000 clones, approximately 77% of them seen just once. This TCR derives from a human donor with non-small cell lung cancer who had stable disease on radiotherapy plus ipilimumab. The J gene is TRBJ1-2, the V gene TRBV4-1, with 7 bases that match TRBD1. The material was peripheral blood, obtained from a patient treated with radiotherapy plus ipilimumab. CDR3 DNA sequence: TGCGCCAGCAGCCAAGAAACAGACAGGGAATATGGCTACACCTTC. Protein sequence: CASSQETDREYGYTF.